The clone carrying this TCR beta chain was counted at least ten times. Its antigen remains unknown. TCR beta CDR3 regions were amplified from RNA transcripts. TCR CDR3 regions were first amplified by RT-PCR with HTBI primers. TCRdb re-called the multiplex PCR reads with MiXCR, one entry per CDR3 protein. The sample carries around 400,000 distinct CDR3 sequences, roughly 13% recorded once. The data are from a study of T cells in Graves' hyperthyroidism and ophthalmopathy. The study, taken as a whole, reports: Ophthalmopathy, which appeared later, was predicted by the model a median around 6.9 months before onset.

Input material: blood. The sequence was collected from a young woman with Graves' hyperthyroidism.

CDR3 region: CASSQEVAGVGEQFF. The DNA of the CDR3 is TGTGCCAGCAGCCAGGAGGTAGCGGGAGTAGGTGAGCAGTTCTTC. The chain recombines TRBV5-6 with TRBJ2-1; the match to TRBD2 covers 9 bases. The V and J ends lost 4 bases and 9 bases, in that order; junction bases with no gene match: 11. The CDR3 runs 15 residues. The germline gives CDR1 SGHDT, CDR2 YYEEEE.